Following are 9 T cell receptor beta chains from one sample sequenced in a study of blood T cell repertoires in COVID-19. TCRdb's table, derived via immunoSEQ multiplex PCR, lists solely in-frame clones and lacks some. The table shows about 200,000 clones, with 82% occurring only once. The sequencing sample was made of peripheral blood. Receptor source: a woman older than 75 with COVID-19, enrolled during active disease.

The chain is built from TRBV19 and TRBJ2-7; TRBD1 matches 8 bases. J was trimmed by 5 bases and V by 10 bases; bases with no gene match: 13. Germline V gene data show CDR1 as LNHDA and CDR2 as SQIVND (reference sequence). The CDR3 runs to 14 residues. This CDR3 reads CANPPGQGRNEQYF. CDR3 coding DNA: TGTGCCAACCCACCAGGACAGGGTAGGAACGAGCAGTACTTC.

The J gene is TRBJ2-1, the V gene TRBV5-1; D is possibly TRBD2 (5 bases). Between the trimmed V and J ends, which lost 2 bases and 8 bases, there was a span of 5 bases. The CDR3 is 11 residues long. The V gene's germline CDR1 is SGHRS and CDR2 YFSETQ. DNA for the CDR3: TGCGCCAGCAGCTTCGGGGATGAGCAGTTCTTC. It encodes CASSFGDEQFF. Drawing the rest from reference TRBV5-1 and TRBJ2-1, the complete variable domain is KAGVTQTPRYLIKTRGQQVTLSCSPISGHRSVSWYQQTPGQGLQFLFEYFSETQRNKGNFPGRFSGRQFSNSRSEMNVSTLELGDSALYLCASSFGDEQFFGPGTRLTVL.

The V call is TRBV7-9, the J call TRBJ2-5; D gene unclear. Germline V gives CDR1 SEHNR, CDR2 FQNEAQ (reference sequence). V was pared by 1 base and J by 5 bases, with 11 bases between. This CDR3 is built from 14 residues. CDR3 DNA sequence: TGTGCCAGCAGCTTAGAGCTGGTGCGGGAGACCCAGTACTTC. It specifies CASSLELVRETQYF.

This chain uses TRBV19 with TRBJ2-3; D is possibly TRBD1 (6 bases). The germline CDR1 and CDR2 sequences are LNHDA and SQIVND (reference sequence). This CDR3 region has 16 residues. V shed 6 bases and J shed 2 bases, with 18 bases lying between them. CDR3 nucleotide sequence: TGTGCCAGTAGCCCTTACACAGGGACCACCACAGATACGCAGTATTTT. It specifies CASSPYTGTTTDTQYF. The entire variable domain, with the rest obtained from reference TRBV19 and TRBJ2-3, is as follows: DGGITQSPKYLFRKEGQNVTLSCEQNLNHDAMYWYRQDPGQGLRLIYYSQIVNDFQKGDIAEGYSVSREKKESFPLTVTSAQKNPTAFYLCASSPYTGTTTDTQYFGPGTRLTVL.

The chain recombines TRBV5-1 with TRBJ2-3; TRBD2 matches 10 bases. The germline V gene encodes CDR1 SGHRS and CDR2 YFSETQ. Unmatched junction bases numbered 2, after V lost 2 bases and J lost 2 bases. There are 15 residues in the CDR3. The CDR3 nucleotides read TGCGCCAGCAGCTTTCTAGCGGGAGACACAGATACGCAGTATTTT. Its protein is CASSFLAGDTDTQYF.

This rearrangement joins TRBV28 to TRBJ1-1; D may be TRBD1 (6 bases). V was cut by 6 bases and J by 3 bases, with 17 bases left in between. CDR3 length equals 15 residues. The V gene's germline CDR1 is MDHEN and CDR2 SYDVKM. CDR3 sequence reads: CASRRQGLRDTEAFF. CDR3 in DNA: TGTGCCAGCAGGCGCCAGGGGTTGAGGGACACTGAAGCTTTCTTT.

The chain is built from TRBV5-1 and TRBJ2-1; D is unresolved. V gave up 4 bases and J gave up 15 bases, with 17 bases separating them. The CDR3 extends over 12 amino acids. From germline, CDR1 is SGHRS and CDR2 YFSETQ. The CDR3 here is CASSQNSIPGFF. For the CDR3, the DNA is TGCGCCAGCAGCCAAAATTCGATCCCGGGGTTCTTC.

The CDR3 nucleotides read TGTGCCAGCAGCGTAGTCGGGTCGGGGGTTAACTATGGCTACACCTTC. Its protein product is CASSVVGSGVNYGYTF. This sequence joins TRBV9 and TRBJ1-2, with D possibly TRBD1 on 5 matching bases. There are 16 residues in the CDR3. Germline CDR1 reads SGDLS; CDR2 reads YYNGEE. Trimming removed 0 bases from V and 1 base from J, with 13 bases in between.

The chain joins TRBV24-1 to TRBJ2-5; TRBD2 matches at 7 bases. The CDR3 extends over 14 amino acids. From germline, CDR1 is KGHDR and CDR2 SFDVKD. V gave up 4 bases and J gave up 4 bases; unmatched junction bases: 5. The CDR3 here is CATSDRGGRETQYF. The CDR3 DNA sequence: TGTGCCACCAGTGACCGCGGCGGGAGAGAGACCCAGTACTTC.